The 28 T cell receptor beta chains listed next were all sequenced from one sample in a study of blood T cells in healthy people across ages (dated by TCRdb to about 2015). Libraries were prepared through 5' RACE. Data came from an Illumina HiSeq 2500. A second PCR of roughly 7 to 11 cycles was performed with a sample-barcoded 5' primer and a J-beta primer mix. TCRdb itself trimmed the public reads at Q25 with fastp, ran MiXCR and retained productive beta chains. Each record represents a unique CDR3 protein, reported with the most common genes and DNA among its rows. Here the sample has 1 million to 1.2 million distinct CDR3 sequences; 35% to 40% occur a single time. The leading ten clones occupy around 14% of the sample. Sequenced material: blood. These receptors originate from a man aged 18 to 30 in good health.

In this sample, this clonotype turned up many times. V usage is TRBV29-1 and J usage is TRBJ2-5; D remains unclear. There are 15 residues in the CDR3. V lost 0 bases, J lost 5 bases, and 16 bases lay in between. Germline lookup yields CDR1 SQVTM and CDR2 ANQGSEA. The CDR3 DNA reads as TGCAGCGTTGAAGATCAAACAGTTTGGCGTGAGACCCAGTACTTC. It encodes CSVEDQTVWRETQYF. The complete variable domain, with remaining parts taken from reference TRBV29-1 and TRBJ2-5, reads SAVISQKPSRDICQRGTSLTIQCQVDSQVTMMFWYRQQPGQSLTLIATANQGSEATYESGFVIDKFPISRPNLTFSTLTVSNMSPEDSSIYLCSVEDQTVWRETQYFGPGTRLLVL.

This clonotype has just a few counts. The CDR3 is CASSQGVVAGRTDTQYF. The CDR3 DNA reads as TGTGCCAGCAGCCAAGGGGTAGTAGCGGGGCGCACAGATACGCAGTATTTT. The rearrangement links TRBV3-1 to TRBJ2-3; 8 bases fit TRBD2. CDR1 LGHDT and CDR2 YNNKEL come from the germline V gene (reference sequence). J gave up 1 base and V 1 base, and 7 bases lay outside the gene matches. The CDR3 spans 17 residues.

CDR3 loop: CASSSWTIREQYF. The CDR3 bases are TGTGCCAGCAGTTCCTGGACCATACGCGAGCAGTACTTC. The V gene is TRBV6-5, the J gene TRBJ2-7; D is undetermined. Deletions cut 4 bases from V and 6 bases from J, with 13 bases between. CDR3 length equals 13 residues. CDR1 and CDR2 (germline): MNHEY, SVGAGI.

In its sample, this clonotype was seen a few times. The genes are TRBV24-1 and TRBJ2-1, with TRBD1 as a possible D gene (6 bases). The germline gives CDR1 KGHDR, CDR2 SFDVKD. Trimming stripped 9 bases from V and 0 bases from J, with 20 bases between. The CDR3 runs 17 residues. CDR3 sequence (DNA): TGTGCCACCGCTGCGACAGGCACCTTTAGCTCCTACAATGAGCAGTTCTTC. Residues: CATAATGTFSSYNEQFF.

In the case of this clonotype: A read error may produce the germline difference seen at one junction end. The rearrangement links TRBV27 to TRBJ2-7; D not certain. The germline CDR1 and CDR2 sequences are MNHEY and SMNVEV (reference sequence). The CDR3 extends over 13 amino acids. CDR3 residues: CASSVSWGDEQYF. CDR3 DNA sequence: TGTGCCAGCAGTGTATCATGGGGTGACGAGCAGTACTTC.

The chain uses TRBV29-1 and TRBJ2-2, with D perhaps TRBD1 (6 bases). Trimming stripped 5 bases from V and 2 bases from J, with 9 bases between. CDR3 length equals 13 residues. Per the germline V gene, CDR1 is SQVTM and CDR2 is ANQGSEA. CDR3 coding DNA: TGCAGCGTTACGGGACACAACACCGGGGAGCTGTTTTTT. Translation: CSVTGHNTGELFF.

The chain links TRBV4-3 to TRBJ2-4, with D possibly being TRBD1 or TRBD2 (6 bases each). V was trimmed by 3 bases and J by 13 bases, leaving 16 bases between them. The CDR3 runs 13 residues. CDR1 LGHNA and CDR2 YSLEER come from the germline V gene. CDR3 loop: CASSQENREVQYF. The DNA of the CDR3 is TGCGCCAGCAGCCAGGAAAACAGGGAGGTGCAGTACTTC.

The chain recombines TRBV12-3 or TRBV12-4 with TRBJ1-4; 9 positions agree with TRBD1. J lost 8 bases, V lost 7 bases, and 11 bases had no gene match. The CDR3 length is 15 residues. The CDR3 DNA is TGTGCCAGCACTCCTCTGGGACAGGGAGGGGAAAAACTGTTTTTT. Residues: CASTPLGQGGEKLFF.

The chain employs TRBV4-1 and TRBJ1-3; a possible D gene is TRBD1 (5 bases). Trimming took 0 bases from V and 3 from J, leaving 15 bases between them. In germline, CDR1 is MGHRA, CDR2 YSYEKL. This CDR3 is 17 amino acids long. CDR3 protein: CASSQEPDRGSGNTIYF. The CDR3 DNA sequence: TGCGCCAGCAGCCAAGAACCAGATAGGGGAAGTGGAAACACCATATATTTT.

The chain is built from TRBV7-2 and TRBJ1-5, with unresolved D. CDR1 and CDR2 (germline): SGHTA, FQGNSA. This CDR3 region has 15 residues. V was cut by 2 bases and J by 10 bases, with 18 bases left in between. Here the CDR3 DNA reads TGTGCCAGCAGCTTAAGTCAGATGGGTGTCGATCCCCAGCATTTT. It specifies CASSLSQMGVDPQHF. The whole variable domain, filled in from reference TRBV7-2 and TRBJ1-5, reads GAGVSQSPSNKVTEKGKDVELRCDPISGHTALYWYRQSLGQGLEFLIYFQGNSAPDKSGLPSDRFSAERTGGSVSTLTIQRTQQEDSAVYLCASSLSQMGVDPQHFGDGTRLSIL.

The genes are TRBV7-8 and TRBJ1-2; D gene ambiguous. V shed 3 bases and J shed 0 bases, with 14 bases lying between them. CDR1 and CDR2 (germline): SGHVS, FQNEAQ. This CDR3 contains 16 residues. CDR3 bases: TGTGCCAGCAGCTTTGGGTCAGCGACAACTAACTATGGCTACACCTTC. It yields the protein CASSFGSATTNYGYTF.

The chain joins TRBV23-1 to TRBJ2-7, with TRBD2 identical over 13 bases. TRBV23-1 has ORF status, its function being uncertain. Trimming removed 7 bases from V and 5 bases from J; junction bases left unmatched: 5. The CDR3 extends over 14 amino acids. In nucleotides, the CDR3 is TGCGCCAGCATTAGGACTAGCGGGGGCGACGAGCAGTACTTC. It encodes CASIRTSGGDEQYF.

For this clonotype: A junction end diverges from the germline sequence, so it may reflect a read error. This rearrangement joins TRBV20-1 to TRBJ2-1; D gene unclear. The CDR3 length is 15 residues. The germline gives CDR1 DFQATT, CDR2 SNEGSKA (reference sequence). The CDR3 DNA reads TGCAGTGCTAGACTTGGGGTTGGCTCCTACAATGGGCAGTTCTTC. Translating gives CSARLGVGSYNGQFF.

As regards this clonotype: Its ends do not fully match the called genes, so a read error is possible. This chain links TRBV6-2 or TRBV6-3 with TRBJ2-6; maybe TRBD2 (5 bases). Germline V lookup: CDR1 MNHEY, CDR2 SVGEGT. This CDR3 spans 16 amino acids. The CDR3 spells CASRRWTAEAATVLTF. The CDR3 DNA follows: TGTGCCAGCAGACGATGGACCGCGGAGGCGGCCACCGTCCTGACTTTC.

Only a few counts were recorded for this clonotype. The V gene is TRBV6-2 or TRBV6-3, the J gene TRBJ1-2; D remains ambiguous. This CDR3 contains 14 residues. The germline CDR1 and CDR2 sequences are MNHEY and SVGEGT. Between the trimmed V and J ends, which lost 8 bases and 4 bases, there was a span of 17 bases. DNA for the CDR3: TGTGCCAGCTTAAGGGCCTCAGCGACCTATGGCTACACCTTC. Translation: CASLRASATYGYTF.

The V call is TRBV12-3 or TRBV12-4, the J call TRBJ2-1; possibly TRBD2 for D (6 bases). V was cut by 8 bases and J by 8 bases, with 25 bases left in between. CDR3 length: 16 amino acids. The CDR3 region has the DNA TGTGCCAGCGGAAACGGACTAACCATCTTTTGGGATGAGCAGTTCTTC. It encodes CASGNGLTIFWDEQFF.

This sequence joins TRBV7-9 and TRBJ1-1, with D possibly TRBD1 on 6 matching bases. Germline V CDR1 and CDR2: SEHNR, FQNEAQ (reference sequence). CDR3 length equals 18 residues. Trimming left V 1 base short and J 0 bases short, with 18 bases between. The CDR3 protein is CASSLGGGLAVVNTEAFF. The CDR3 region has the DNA TGTGCCAGCAGCTTAGGAGGGGGTTTGGCGGTGGTGAACACTGAAGCTTTCTTT.

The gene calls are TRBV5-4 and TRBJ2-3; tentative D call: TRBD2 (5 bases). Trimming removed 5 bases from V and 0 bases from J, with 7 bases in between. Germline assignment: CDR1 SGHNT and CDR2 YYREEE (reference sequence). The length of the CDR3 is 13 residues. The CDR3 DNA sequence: TGTGCCAGCAGTGGACTCAGCACAGATACGCAGTATTTT. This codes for CASSGLSTDTQYF.

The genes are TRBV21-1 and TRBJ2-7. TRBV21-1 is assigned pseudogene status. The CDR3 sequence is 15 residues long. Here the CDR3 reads CASSKGNKAEEPQYF. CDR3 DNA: TGTGCCAGCAGCAAAGGAAACAAAGCAGAGGAGCCTCAGTACTTC.

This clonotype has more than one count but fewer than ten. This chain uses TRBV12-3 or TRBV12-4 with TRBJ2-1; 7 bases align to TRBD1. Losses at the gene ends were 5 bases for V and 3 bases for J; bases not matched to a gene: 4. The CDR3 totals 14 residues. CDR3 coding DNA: TGTGCCAGCAGTGGCCGGGACAGCTACAATGAGCAGTTCTTC. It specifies CASSGRDSYNEQFF.

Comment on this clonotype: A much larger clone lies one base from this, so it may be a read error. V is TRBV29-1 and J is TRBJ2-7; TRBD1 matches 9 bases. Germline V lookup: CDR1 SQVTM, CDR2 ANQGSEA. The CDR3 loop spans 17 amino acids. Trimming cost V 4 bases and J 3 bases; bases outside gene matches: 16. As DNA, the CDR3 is TGCAGCGTTGTAGCCCCGGTGTCGGACAGGGGATTCTACGAGCAGTACTTC. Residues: CSVVAPVSDRGFYEQYF.

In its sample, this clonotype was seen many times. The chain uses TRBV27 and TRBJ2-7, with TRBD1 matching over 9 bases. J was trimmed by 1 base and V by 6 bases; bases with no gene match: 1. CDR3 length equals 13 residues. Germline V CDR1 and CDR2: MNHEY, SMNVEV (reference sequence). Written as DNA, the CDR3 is TGTGCCAGCAGAGGACAGGGGTCCTACGAGCAGTACTTC. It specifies CASRGQGSYEQYF.

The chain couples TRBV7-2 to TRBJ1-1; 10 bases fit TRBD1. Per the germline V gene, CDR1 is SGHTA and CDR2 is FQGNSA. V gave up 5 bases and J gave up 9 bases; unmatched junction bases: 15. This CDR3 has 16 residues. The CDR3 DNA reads TGTGCCAGCAGCAGCGACCTGACAGGGGGCTGGACTAAAGCTTTCTTT. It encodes CASSSDLTGGWTKAFF.

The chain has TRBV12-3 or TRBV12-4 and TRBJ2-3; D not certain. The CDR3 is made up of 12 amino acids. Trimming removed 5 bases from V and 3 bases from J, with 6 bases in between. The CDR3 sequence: CASSTITDTQYF. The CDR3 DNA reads TGTGCCAGCAGTACAATAACAGATACGCAGTATTTT.

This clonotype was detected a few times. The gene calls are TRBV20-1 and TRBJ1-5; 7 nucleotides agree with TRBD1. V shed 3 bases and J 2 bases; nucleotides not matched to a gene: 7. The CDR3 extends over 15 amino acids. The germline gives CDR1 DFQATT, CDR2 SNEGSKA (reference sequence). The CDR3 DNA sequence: TGCAGTGCTAGTCCGGGACAGTTGGGCAATCAGCCCCAGCATTTT. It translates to CSASPGQLGNQPQHF.

The CDR3 nucleotides read TGTGCCAGCAGGGACAACGTGAACACTGAAGCTTTCTTT. Protein: CASRDNVNTEAFF. This sequence joins TRBV6-2 or TRBV6-3 and TRBJ1-1; possible D gene TRBD1, 5 bases. Germline V gives CDR1 MNHEY, CDR2 SVGEGT. The CDR3 consists of 13 residues. V shed 6 bases and J shed 0 bases, with 8 bases lying between them.

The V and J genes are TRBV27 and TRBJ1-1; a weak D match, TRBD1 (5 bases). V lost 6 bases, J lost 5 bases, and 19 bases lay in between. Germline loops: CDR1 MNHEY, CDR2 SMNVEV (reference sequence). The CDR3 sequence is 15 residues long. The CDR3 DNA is TGTGCCAGCAGCTATCGCCAGGGACTGGGAACTGAAGCTTTCTTT. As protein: CASSYRQGLGTEAFF.

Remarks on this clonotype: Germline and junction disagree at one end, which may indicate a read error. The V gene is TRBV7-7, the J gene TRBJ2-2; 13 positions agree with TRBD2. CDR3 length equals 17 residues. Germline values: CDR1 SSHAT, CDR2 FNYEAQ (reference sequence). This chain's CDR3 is CASSPTGTSGVSGELFF. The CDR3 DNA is TGTGCTAGCAGCCCTACAGGGACTAGCGGGGTATCCGGGGAGCTGTTTTTT.